One and the same sample provided the 25 T cell receptor beta chains below, sequenced in a study of cytomegalovirus exposure and HLA in healthy donors (dated by TCRdb to between 2016 and 2019). The method was the immunoSEQ multiplex PCR assay. For the multiplex PCR, a mixture combining 60 forward primers for TCR Vbeta segments and 13 reverse primers for TCR Jbeta segments was used. Held by TCRdb, this immuneACCESS table contains in-frame sequences only and omits some clones. Under half of the omission traces to an unresolved V gene where checked; the cause of the rest is unknown. The sample table contains more than 150,000 clones; only one count was recorded for 80% of them. The ten largest clones capture 1% of the sample. Specimen: PBMCs. The receptors originated from a woman aged 45-65 years in good health and CMV-seropositive.

The rearrangement joins TRBV4-2 to TRBJ2-7; D may be TRBD1 (6 bases). The germline gives CDR1 LGHNA, CDR2 YNFKEQ. Trimming removed 2 bases at V and 3 bases at J, with 11 bases between. The CDR3 loop spans 14 amino acids. The CDR3 bases are TGTGCCAGCAGCCAACGACAGGATTTCTACGAGCAGTACTTC. It encodes CASSQRQDFYEQYF.

The rearrangement joins TRBV5-1 to TRBJ2-1; tentative D call: TRBD1 (6 bases). Germline V lookup: CDR1 SGHRS, CDR2 YFSETQ. The CDR3 consists of 15 residues. V dropped 6 bases and J dropped 3 bases, with 16 bases sitting between them. The CDR3 region has the DNA TGCGCCAGCACCCAATCAGGGGCAGACTACAATGAGCAGTTCTTC. Translated, it gives CASTQSGADYNEQFF.

The chain joins TRBV19 to TRBJ2-3, with D perhaps TRBD2 (5 bases). Germline values: CDR1 LNHDA, CDR2 SQIVND (reference sequence). V was clipped by 7 bases and J by 2 bases, with 10 bases between them. CDR3 size: 13 residues. The DNA for the CDR3 is TGTGCCAGTAAGGACTTCTCCACAGATACGCAGTATTTT. It specifies CASKDFSTDTQYF.

The rearrangement joins TRBV15 to TRBJ1-1; 7 positions match TRBD1. Germline V gives CDR1 LNHNV, CDR2 YYDKDF (reference sequence). The CDR3 covers 15 residues. Trimming at V came to 5 bases and at J to 0 bases, leaving 6 bases not matched to a gene. The CDR3 sequence: CATSEGAAMNTEAFF. The CDR3 region has the DNA TGTGCCACCAGCGAGGGGGCGGCGATGAACACTGAAGCTTTCTTT.

The chain recombines TRBV11-2 with TRBJ1-2; 8 positions agree with TRBD1. V lost 6 bases to trimming and J lost 6 bases; unmatched junction nucleotides: 15. The CDR3 runs to 16 residues. Germline CDR1 is SGHAT and CDR2 is FQNNGV. CDR3 sequence (DNA): TGTGCCAGCAGTCCTGAACCGGGACAGGCTCGGGATGGCTACACCTTC. It encodes CASSPEPGQARDGYTF.

The chain uses TRBV14 and TRBJ2-2; maybe TRBD1 (6 bases). Germline CDR1 is SGHDN and CDR2 is FVKESK. V was clipped by 0 bases and J by 1 base, with 12 bases between them. The CDR3 is 17 amino acids. The CDR3 loop reads CASSQEKGVRNTGELFF. The CDR3 DNA sequence: TGTGCCAGCAGCCAAGAAAAGGGGGTCCGGAACACCGGGGAGCTGTTTTTT.

V and J are TRBV5-4 and TRBJ1-1, with 10 bases fitting TRBD1. The CDR3 has 15 amino acids. The J segment lost 7 bases and the V segment lost 4 bases, leaving 10 bases of the junction unmatched. CDR1 and CDR2 (germline): SGHNT, YYREEE (reference sequence). The DNA of the CDR3 is TGTGCCAGCAGCCTGGGGGGACAGGGGAGAGTTGAAGCTTTCTTT. Protein: CASSLGGQGRVEAFF.

The J gene is TRBJ1-2, the V gene TRBV20-1; D is ambiguous. The CDR3 loop spans 11 amino acids. The germline gives CDR1 DFQATT, CDR2 SNEGSKA (reference sequence). V dropped 0 bases and J dropped 6 bases, with 5 bases sitting between them. CDR3 sequence (DNA): TGCAGTGCTAGAGATGAGGATGGCTACACCTTC. Translating it yields CSARDEDGYTF.

J is TRBJ2-1 and V is TRBV28, with a weak D call TRBD1 (6 bases). Germline-derived CDR1 and CDR2 are MDHEN and SYDVKM. Trimming took off 6 bases at V and 1 base at J, with 10 bases between the two ends. The CDR3 runs to 14 residues. The CDR3: CASSGQGSYNEQFF. In DNA form, the CDR3 reads TGTGCCAGCAGCGGGCAGGGGTCCTACAATGAGCAGTTCTTC.

In DNA form, the CDR3 reads TGTGCCAGCAGGATAACCCCAGGGGAATATAGCAATCAGCCCCAGCATTTT. Protein: CASRITPGEYSNQPQHF. This chain joins TRBV5-6 and TRBJ1-5; possible D gene TRBD1, 6 bases. In germline, CDR1 is SGHDT, CDR2 YYEEEE. The V end was cut by 5 bases, the J end by 0 bases, with 18 bases between. This CDR3 spans 17 amino acids.

As regards this clone: The same CDR3 is also encoded by other DNA sequences in this sample. V is TRBV27 and J is TRBJ2-7; the D is unclear. Trimming left V 0 bases short and J 6 bases short, with 15 bases between. CDR1 MNHEY and CDR2 SMNVEV come from the germline V gene (reference sequence). The CDR3 spans 15 residues. CDR3 region: CASSLSRSLLSEQYF. DNA of the CDR3: TGTGCCAGCAGTTTATCGAGATCCCTTTTAAGCGAGCAGTACTTC.

The V and J genes are TRBV6-1 and TRBJ2-7; 8 bases agree with TRBD2. The germline V gene encodes CDR1 MNHNS and CDR2 SASEGT. The CDR3 totals 14 residues. With V trimmed by 6 bases and J by 6 bases, 10 bases remained unmatched. This CDR3 is CASRNPGGGLEQYF. CDR3 nucleotides: TGTGCCAGCAGAAACCCGGGGGGGGGCCTCGAGCAGTACTTC.

This chain joins TRBV7-9 and TRBJ2-3, with D hard to call. This CDR3 spans 12 amino acids. The germline V gene encodes CDR1 SEHNR and CDR2 FQNEAQ (reference sequence). V was shortened by 4 bases and J by 4 bases, with 6 bases between the two germline ends. CDR3 protein: CASSSQSDTQYF. The CDR3 nucleotides read TGTGCCAGCAGCTCACAGTCAGATACGCAGTATTTT.

In this sample, this clone turned up a few times. The rearrangement links TRBV13 to TRBJ2-2, with D tentatively TRBD2 (6 bases). Trimming took 4 bases from V and 4 from J, leaving 13 bases between them. The CDR3 has 15 residues. Germline CDR1 and CDR2: PRHDT and FYEKMQ (reference sequence). The CDR3 reads CASSWGQGGTGELFF. In nucleotides, the CDR3 is TGTGCCAGCAGCTGGGGTCAGGGAGGCACCGGGGAGCTGTTTTTT.

J is TRBJ2-3 and V is TRBV5-4; 9 positions match TRBD2. V shed 0 bases and J 6 bases; nucleotides not matched to a gene: 14. The CDR3 runs to 18 residues. CDR1 is SGHNT, CDR2 YYREEE, per germline (reference sequence). The CDR3 is CASSLGLSGSPSGDTQYF. CDR3 coding DNA: TGTGCCAGCAGCTTGGGTCTTAGCGGGAGTCCCTCAGGGGATACGCAGTATTTT.

Regarding this clone: At one end the junction does not follow the germline gene, possibly because of a read error. Other nucleotide sequences from this sample produce the same CDR3. V is TRBV4-3 and J is TRBJ1-4, with D unresolved. CDR1 and CDR2 from the germline V gene are LGHNA and YSLEER. This CDR3 spans 12 amino acids. Written as DNA, the CDR3 is TGCGCCAGCAGCCAAGACTATGAAAAACTGTTTTTC. Protein product: CASSQDYEKLFF.

The chain carries TRBV19 and TRBJ2-2, with 8 nucleotides matching TRBD2. CDR1 is LNHDA, CDR2 SQIVND, per germline (reference sequence). The CDR3 loop spans 15 amino acids. V lost 9 bases and J lost 3; bases outside the gene matches: 9. The CDR3 DNA sequence: TGTGCCAGCTATAGCGGGAACGTAGACACCGGGGAGCTGTTTTTT. Encoded protein: CASYSGNVDTGELFF.

The chain carries TRBV29-1 and TRBJ2-1; tentative D call: TRBD1 (6 bases). This CDR3 is built from 12 residues. Between the trimmed V and J ends, which lost 7 bases and 9 bases, there was a span of 16 bases. The germline CDR1 and CDR2 sequences are SQVTM and ANQGSEA. In DNA, the CDR3 is TGCAGCGGCGGACAGTTGTCCAGTGAGCAGTTCTTC. Translating it yields CSGGQLSSEQFF.

The gene calls are TRBV7-2 and TRBJ2-4, with 10 bases that match TRBD1. The CDR3 sequence is 19 residues long. V shed 3 bases and J 3 bases; nucleotides not matched to a gene: 14. Germline CDR1 SGHTA, CDR2 FQGNSA. This CDR3 reads CASSFLGGTGARSKNIQYF. The CDR3 nucleotides read TGTGCCAGCAGCTTCCTAGGGGGGACAGGGGCAAGGAGCAAAAACATTCAGTACTTC. The full variable domain, rest sourced from reference TRBV7-2 and TRBJ2-4, is GAGVSQSPSNKVTEKGKDVELRCDPISGHTALYWYRQSLGQGLEFLIYFQGNSAPDKSGLPSDRFSAERTGGSVSTLTIQRTQQEDSAVYLCASSFLGGTGARSKNIQYFGAGTRLSVL.

V gene TRBV6-6 combines with J gene TRBJ2-5, with D possibly TRBD1 on 5 matching bases. The CDR3 runs to 13 residues. Trimming took 4 bases from V and 9 from J, leaving 15 bases between them. Looked up from germline, CDR1 is MNHNY and CDR2 is SVGAGI (reference sequence). For the CDR3, the DNA is TGTGCCAGCAGTTTCTACAGGTTCGAGGCCCAGTACTTC. The encoded protein is CASSFYRFEAQYF.

This sequence joins TRBV4-2 and TRBJ2-7; the match to TRBD2 covers 11 bases. Germline V gene data show CDR1 as LGHNA and CDR2 as YNFKEQ. This CDR3 contains 13 residues. Trimming took 8 bases from V and 6 from J; bases not matched to a gene: 6. This CDR3 reads CASGTSGRPEQYF. CDR3 DNA: TGTGCCAGCGGCACTAGCGGGAGACCCGAGCAGTACTTC.

On this clone itself: One junction end does not reproduce the germline sequence, and a read error may be involved. V is TRBV7-9 and J is TRBJ2-1; 7 nucleotides agree with TRBD1. CDR3 length: 16 amino acids. Looked up from germline, CDR1 is SEHNR and CDR2 is FQNEAQ (reference sequence). As DNA, the CDR3 is TGTTCCAGCAGCTCGGCCTGGGACAGTAACTCCAATGAGCAGTTCTTC. This encodes CSSSSAWDSNSNEQFF.

V and J are TRBV15 and TRBJ2-7; 7 bases align to TRBD2. This CDR3 has 17 residues. The ends lost 5 bases at V and 4 bases at J; junction bases unmatched: 17. Germline V gives CDR1 LNHNV, CDR2 YYDKDF (reference sequence). CDR3: CATSGPPSPAGFYEQYF. In DNA form, the CDR3 reads TGTGCCACCAGCGGACCCCCAAGCCCAGCGGGGTTTTACGAGCAGTACTTC.

The chain has TRBV7-3 and TRBJ2-7, with D uncertain. Germline lookup yields CDR1 SGHTA and CDR2 FQGTGA. The CDR3 spans 14 residues. Trimming took 5 bases from V and 0 from J, leaving 11 bases between them. The CDR3: CASSPTRSSYEQYF. The DNA of the CDR3 is TGTGCCAGCAGCCCCACGAGGAGCTCCTACGAGCAGTACTTC. The whole variable domain, remainder taken from reference TRBV7-3 and TRBJ2-7, is GAGVSQTPSNKVTEKGKYVELRCDPISGHTALYWYRQSLGQGPEFLIYFQGTGAADDSGLPNDRFFAVRPEGSVSTLKIQRTERGDSAVYLCASSPTRSSYEQYFGPGTRLTVT.

The rearrangement links TRBV28 to TRBJ1-6; D unresolved. CDR1 is MDHEN and CDR2 is SYDVKM in the germline V gene. V was cut by 3 bases and J by 7 bases, with 16 bases left in between. The CDR3 extends over 16 amino acids. CDR3 residues: CASSFPQVLANSPLHF. CDR3 nucleotides: TGTGCCAGCAGTTTCCCCCAGGTTCTAGCAAATTCACCCCTCCACTTT.